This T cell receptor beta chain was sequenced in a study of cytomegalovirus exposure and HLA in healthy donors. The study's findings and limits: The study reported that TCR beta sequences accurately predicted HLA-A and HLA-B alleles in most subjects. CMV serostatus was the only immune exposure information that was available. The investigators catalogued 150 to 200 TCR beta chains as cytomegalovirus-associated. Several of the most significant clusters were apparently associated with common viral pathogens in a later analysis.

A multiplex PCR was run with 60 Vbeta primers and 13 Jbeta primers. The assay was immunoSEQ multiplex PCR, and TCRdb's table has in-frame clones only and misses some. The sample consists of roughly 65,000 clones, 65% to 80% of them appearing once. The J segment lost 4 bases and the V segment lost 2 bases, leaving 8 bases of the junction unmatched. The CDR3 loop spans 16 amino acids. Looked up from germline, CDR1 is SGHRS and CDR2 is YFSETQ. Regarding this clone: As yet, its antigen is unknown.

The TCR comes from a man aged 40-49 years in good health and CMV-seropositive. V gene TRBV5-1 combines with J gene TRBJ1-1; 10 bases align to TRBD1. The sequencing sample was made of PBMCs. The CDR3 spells CASSLRGQGGVTEAFF. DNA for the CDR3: TGCGCCAGCAGCTTAAGAGGACAGGGGGGGGTCACTGAAGCTTTCTTT.